This section outlines one T cell receptor beta chain sequence together with its context. This sample is drawn from a study of blood T cell repertoires in COVID-19. Study processing details: Estimates of nucleated cell counts were drawn from the amplification of reference gene primers. Profiled with immunoSEQ multiplex PCR; TCRdb holds only in-frame clones, not every one. V, J and clone size derive from that table, while D and trimming were established from the DNA sequence. The sample has tens of thousands of clones, around nine tenths seen once. V lost 6 bases to trimming and J lost 0 bases; unmatched junction nucleotides: 3. The CDR3 sequence is 15 residues long. Per germline, CDR1 MNHEY and CDR2 SVGAGI.

The receptor was derived from a man in his forties or fifties with active or convalescent COVID-19. The genes are TRBV6-5 and TRBJ2-3; TRBD1 matches at 10 bases. Sequenced: peripheral blood. The CDR3 coding sequence is TGTGCCAGCAGCGACAGGGGGCTCAGCACAGATACGCAGTATTTT. Translated: CASSDRGLSTDTQYF.